The clone carrying this T cell receptor beta chain was detected ten times or more. CDR3 length: 16 residues. The germline V gene encodes CDR1 MNHEY and CDR2 SVGAGI. Trimming took off 2 bases at V and 2 bases at J, with 14 bases between the two ends. This entry belongs to a study of early T cells in non-severe SARS-CoV-2 infection. Study context: The authors sequenced bulk RNA from unsorted whole blood, leaving chains unpaired.

Unique molecular identifiers tagged individual cDNA molecules. TCRdb re-analysed the 5' RACE reads in MiXCR, keeping a single row per CDR3 protein. The sample yields around 100,000 distinct CDR3 sequences, around 16% seen once. This sequence was found in an adult who was a healthcare worker with PCR-confirmed SARS-CoV-2 infection or an uninfected control (not recorded which). This sequence joins TRBV6-5 and TRBJ2-3; the D gene could be TRBD1 or TRBD2 (5 bases each). The sequencing input was whole blood. CDR3 sequence: CASSYGRGVNTDTQYF. In nucleotides, the CDR3 is TGTGCCAGCAGTTACGGTCGGGGCGTCAACACAGATACGCAGTATTTT.